Below are 25 T cell receptor beta chains sequenced from a single sample in a study of blood T cell repertoires in COVID-19. The data were produced by immunoSEQ multiplex PCR, yet TCRdb's version contains in-frame clones alone and is incomplete. This sample has roughly 46,000 clones, with approximately 86% found just once. Sequencing input: PBMCs or T cells enriched from blood (not recorded which). The receptor source for this set is a woman in her forties or fifties who had recovered from COVID-19.

The chain joins TRBV18 to TRBJ2-3, with TRBD2 matching over 7 bases. Per germline, CDR1 KGHSH and CDR2 LQKENI. V dropped 1 base and J dropped 3; count of bases not matched to a gene: 4. This CDR3 contains 15 residues. In nucleotides, the CDR3 is TGTGCCAGCTCACCACTCGCGGGGGTGACAGATACGCAGTATTTT. Translating gives CASSPLAGVTDTQYF.

This chain connects TRBV30 to TRBJ1-5; 9 bases match TRBD1. The CDR3 sequence is 14 residues long. CDR1 GTSNPN and CDR2 SVGIG come from the germline V gene (reference sequence). With V trimmed by 3 bases and J by 7 bases, 7 bases remained unmatched. Written as DNA, the CDR3 is TGTGCCTGGAGAGGACAGGGGTCGTTGCAGCCCCAGCATTTT. Amino acids: CAWRGQGSLQPQHF.

This chain joins TRBV5-6 and TRBJ1-1, with TRBD1 identical over 7 bases. From germline, CDR1 is SGHDT and CDR2 YYEEEE. The CDR3 length is 15 residues. Trimming cost V 1 base and J 0 bases; bases outside gene matches: 3. The CDR3 coding sequence is TGTGCCAGCAGCTTGAAAGGGACAGTGAACACTGAAGCTTTCTTT. Protein: CASSLKGTVNTEAFF.

There are a few counts of this clone. The V and J genes are TRBV11-2 and TRBJ2-7; tentative D call: TRBD1 (5 bases). The CDR3 is 17 amino acids. Trimming stripped 0 bases from V and 3 bases from J, with 18 bases between. Germline loops: CDR1 SGHAT, CDR2 FQNNGV. The CDR3, as DNA: TGTGCCAGCAGCTTAGAGGGCCTCTGGACAAGCAGCTACGAGCAGTACTTC. Amino acid sequence: CASSLEGLWTSSYEQYF.

This clone was counted a single time. CDR3 in amino acids: CASSREGRVSGELFF. In nucleotides, the CDR3 is TGCGCCAGCAGCCGGGAGGGCAGGGTGAGCGGGGAGCTGTTTTTT. The J gene is TRBJ2-2, the V gene TRBV4-1; 7 bases fit TRBD2. This CDR3 is 15 amino acids long. Germline lookup yields CDR1 MGHRA and CDR2 YSYEKL. Trimming at V came to 4 bases and at J to 7 bases, leaving 9 bases not matched to a gene.

This rearrangement joins TRBV28 to TRBJ2-3; 10 bases are a match to TRBD2. The junction had 5 bases not matched to a gene; V was cut back by 3 bases and J by 5 bases. The CDR3 covers 15 residues. Germline CDR1 MDHEN, CDR2 SYDVKM. DNA for the CDR3: TGTGCCAGCAGTTTTGTAGCGGGGGGAAGAGATACGCAGTATTTT. It translates to CASSFVAGGRDTQYF.

V usage is TRBV12-3 or TRBV12-4 and J usage is TRBJ2-7; no clear D. This CDR3 is built from 13 residues. Trimming stripped 3 bases from V and 2 bases from J, with 8 bases between. The CDR3 bases are TGTGCCAGCAGTTTGGCTCAAGCCTACGAGCAGTACTTC. This encodes CASSLAQAYEQYF.

The chain uses TRBV29-1 and TRBJ1-3, with 9 bases lining up with TRBD1. The germline gives CDR1 SQVTM, CDR2 ANQGSEA. V lost 7 bases and J lost 0; bases outside the gene matches: 7. The CDR3 runs 15 residues. CDR3 in DNA: TGCAGCGCCAAGGGACAGGGAGACTCTGGAAACACCATATATTTT. It translates to CSAKGQGDSGNTIYF.

The chain combines TRBV19 with TRBJ2-2; TRBD1 might be the D (6 bases). Germline CDR1 and CDR2: LNHDA and SQIVND (reference sequence). The CDR3 spans 15 residues. The V end was cut by 3 bases, the J end by 4 bases, with 12 bases between. The CDR3 sequence: CASSIGTTFTGELFF. The CDR3 DNA reads TGTGCCAGTAGTATCGGGACAACCTTCACCGGGGAGCTGTTTTTT.

The rearrangement uses TRBV12-5 and TRBJ2-3, with D unresolved. The CDR3 sequence is 13 residues long. V gave up 2 bases and J gave up 6 bases, with 9 bases separating them. Germline CDR1 and CDR2: LGHNT and FRNRAP. CDR3 loop: CASGLYRSDTQYF. DNA for the CDR3: TGTGCTAGTGGTTTGTATCGGAGCGATACGCAGTATTTT.

The J gene is TRBJ2-7, the V gene TRBV7-2; 12 bases are shared with TRBD2. Germline assignment: CDR1 SGHTA and CDR2 FQGNSA. After removal of 2 bases from V and 0 bases from J, the junction contained 8 bases not matched to a gene. The CDR3 consists of 18 residues. CDR3 amino acids: CASSLIARGLAGSYEQYF. DNA for the CDR3: TGTGCCAGCAGCTTAATTGCGCGGGGACTAGCGGGCTCCTACGAGCAGTACTTC.

This sequence joins TRBV14 and TRBJ2-2, with 9 nucleotides matching TRBD1. The CDR3 is made up of 15 amino acids. The germline V gene has CDR1 SGHDN and CDR2 FVKESK. Germline trimming cut 5 bases from V and 5 bases from J; bases unmatched to any gene: 6. CDR3 sequence (DNA): TGTGCCAGCAGCTTTGGACAGGGGTGGACCGGGGAGCTGTTTTTT. The encoded protein is CASSFGQGWTGELFF.

In this sample, this clone turned up once. The chain employs TRBV28 and TRBJ1-4; tentative D call: TRBD1 (5 bases). The CDR3 spans 15 residues. The germline V gene encodes CDR1 MDHEN and CDR2 SYDVKM. Between the trimmed V and J ends, which lost 6 bases and 3 bases, there was a span of 14 bases. The CDR3: CASSTLGGANEKLFF. CDR3 nucleotide sequence: TGTGCCAGCAGCACCTTGGGGGGAGCTAATGAAAAACTGTTTTTT.

The chain combines TRBV5-1 with TRBJ2-1; 13 positions match TRBD2. CDR1 and CDR2 (germline): SGHRS, YFSETQ. V gave up 3 bases and J gave up 0 bases; unmatched junction bases: 12. The CDR3 is made up of 20 amino acids. CDR3 residues: CASSSRWGTSGKSSYNEQFF. DNA of the CDR3: TGCGCCAGCAGCTCTCGCTGGGGGACTAGCGGGAAGAGCTCCTACAATGAGCAGTTCTTC.

The chain links TRBV7-2 to TRBJ1-2; no definite D call. Germline loops: CDR1 SGHTA, CDR2 FQGNSA. The ends were cut back, 1 base at V and 0 bases at J, with 15 bases in the middle. The CDR3 contains 17 residues. CDR3 sequence: CASSLEVTPISNYGYTF. As DNA, the CDR3 is TGTGCCAGCAGCTTAGAAGTGACACCAATTTCTAACTATGGCTACACCTTC.

The rearrangement uses TRBV28 and TRBJ2-1, with 13 positions matching TRBD2. Trimming at V came to 5 bases and at J to 5 bases, leaving 6 bases not matched to a gene. CDR1 is MDHEN and CDR2 is SYDVKM in the germline V gene. The CDR3 is made up of 16 amino acids. In DNA, the CDR3 is TGTGCCAGCAGTACCCCGGGACTAGCGGGACACAATGAGCAGTTCTTC. Its translation: CASSTPGLAGHNEQFF.

The V call is TRBV28, the J call TRBJ2-3; 8 bases match TRBD1. Germline CDR1 is MDHEN and CDR2 is SYDVKM. The V segment lost 2 bases and the J segment 6 bases; nucleotides outside the gene matches: 10. The CDR3 has 16 residues. CDR3 sequence (DNA): TGTGCCAGCAGTTTAGCCGGACAGGGTGAATTGGATACGCAGTATTTT. Translating gives CASSLAGQGELDTQYF. Complete variable domain (other parts from reference TRBV28 and TRBJ2-3): DVKVTQSSRYLVKRTGEKVFLECVQDMDHENMFWYRQDPGLGLRLIYFSYDVKMKEKGDIPEGYSVSREKKERFSLILESASTNQTSMYLCASSLAGQGELDTQYFGPGTRLTVL.

CDR3 loop: CASSRQRAPSYEQYF. Here the CDR3 DNA reads TGCGCCAGCAGCCGACAGCGGGCTCCCTCCTACGAGCAGTACTTC. J is TRBJ2-7 and V is TRBV4-3; D may be TRBD2 (6 bases). This CDR3 spans 15 amino acids. CDR1 and CDR2 (germline): LGHNA, YSLEER. Trimming stripped 4 bases from V and 0 bases from J, with 13 bases between.

This chain connects TRBV28 to TRBJ1-4; 8 positions agree with TRBD1. Per germline, CDR1 MDHEN and CDR2 SYDVKM. This CDR3 spans 17 amino acids. V was pared by 1 base and J by 8 bases, with 12 bases of the junction left unmatched. The CDR3 DNA is TGTGCCAGCAGTTTATCCAGAAACAGGGGGGGGTGGGAAAAACTGTTTTTT. Its protein is CASSLSRNRGGWEKLFF. Looking up the rest from reference TRBV28 and TRBJ1-4 gives the full variable domain: DVKVTQSSRYLVKRTGEKVFLECVQDMDHENMFWYRQDPGLGLRLIYFSYDVKMKEKGDIPEGYSVSREKKERFSLILESASTNQTSMYLCASSLSRNRGGWEKLFFGSGTQLSVL.

The chain couples TRBV18 to TRBJ2-1, with a tentative D call TRBD2 (5 bases). Deletions cut 3 bases from V and 8 bases from J, with 17 bases between. The CDR3 loop spans 15 amino acids. The germline CDR1 and CDR2 sequences are KGHSH and LQKENI. The CDR3 region is CASSPREPLGHEQFF. The CDR3 bases are TGTGCCAGCTCACCTCGGGAACCTCTGGGCCATGAGCAGTTCTTC.

This clone was seen only once. The genes are TRBV11-2 and TRBJ2-2; TRBD2 agrees at 13 bases. Germline values: CDR1 SGHAT, CDR2 FQNNGV. The CDR3 consists of 15 residues. V shed 6 bases and J 6 bases; nucleotides not matched to a gene: 4. CDR3 in DNA: TGTGCCAGCAGTTTACTAGCGGGGGGGCCCGGGGAGCTGTTTTTT. This gives the protein CASSLLAGGPGELFF.

Concerning this clone: The junction and the germline gene differ at one end; a read error may be behind it. The chain joins TRBV11-2 to TRBJ1-2, with a weak D call TRBD1 (5 bases). Germline V gene lookup returns CDR1 SGHAT and CDR2 FQNNGV. CDR3 size: 14 residues. The CDR3 DNA follows: TGTGCCAGCAGCTCTCCCAGGGAAGGTGGAAGAGGAAGCTTC. Protein sequence: CASSSPREGGRGSF.

Only a few counts were recorded for this clone. The rearrangement links TRBV12-3 or TRBV12-4 to TRBJ2-3, with D uncertain. Trimming removed 3 bases at V and 0 bases at J, with 4 bases between. CDR3 length equals 13 residues. The DNA for the CDR3 is TGTGCCAGCAGTTTTCGGAGCACAGATACGCAGTATTTT. Encoded protein: CASSFRSTDTQYF.

V gene TRBV6-2 or TRBV6-3 combines with J gene TRBJ2-7; weak D call: TRBD1 (5 bases). CDR1 is MNHEY, CDR2 SVGEGT, per germline. V shed 4 bases and J shed 3 bases, with 10 bases lying between them. This CDR3 comprises 13 residues. CDR3 coding DNA: TGTGCCAGCAGTTGGGCAGGGTACTACGAGCAGTACTTC. This translates into CASSWAGYYEQYF.

The chain recombines TRBV30 with TRBJ1-6, with 8 bases fitting TRBD1. V was pared by 2 bases and J by 5 bases, with 2 bases of the junction left unmatched. Germline V CDR1 and CDR2: GTSNPN, SVGIG (reference sequence). This CDR3 spans 14 amino acids. The CDR3 protein is CAWSSGQDNSPLHF. In nucleotides, the CDR3 is TGTGCCTGGAGTTCGGGACAGGATAATTCACCCCTCCACTTT. The variable domain in full, with the rest retrieved from reference TRBV30 and TRBJ1-6, is SQTIHQWPATLVQPVGSPLSLECTVEGTSNPNLYWYRQAAGRGLQLLFYSVGIGQISSEVPQNLSASRPQDRQFILSSKKLLLSDSGFYLCAWSSGQDNSPLHFGNGTRLTVT.